This TCR beta chain was captured in a study of graft-versus-host responses after intestinal transplantation. This table comes from immunoSEQ multiplex PCR, and its TCRdb copy is limited to in-frame clones, with some not included. This sample has 25,000 to 35,000 clones, with roughly nine tenths found just once. The germline CDR1 and CDR2 sequences are MNHEY and SMNVEV (reference sequence). V lost 7 bases to trimming and J lost 1 base, with 9 bases between them. The CDR3 runs 13 residues. Sequenced material: PBMCs, taken 450 to 460 days after intestinal transplantation. V and J are TRBV27 and TRBJ2-3; D is undetermined. The receptor comes from a human patient who received an intestinal transplant, so some T cells may come from the graft donor. The CDR3 spells CASKLGRTDTQYF. Written as DNA, the CDR3 is TGTGCCAGCAAATTGGGTCGCACAGATACGCAGTATTTT.